The 5 T cell receptor beta chains in this list originate from one sample, sequenced in a study of cytomegalovirus exposure and HLA in healthy donors. Clones were read by immunoSEQ multiplex PCR, and TCRdb kept only the in-frame ones, dropping some. The repertoire has approximately 200,000 clones, 80% to 95% of them found once; the top ten carry 0.85% to 1.2%. The sequenced material came from PBMCs. The receptors come from a woman under 30 in good health and CMV-seronegative.

The chain is built from TRBV7-9 and TRBJ1-2, with 8 positions matching TRBD1. Germline CDR1 is SEHNR and CDR2 is FQNEAQ (reference sequence). CDR3 length: 14 amino acids. Trimming cost V 6 bases and J 5 bases; bases outside gene matches: 8. The DNA of the CDR3 is TGTGCCAGCAGATCGGACAGGGAAAAATATGGCTACACCTTC. Its translation is CASRSDREKYGYTF.

This chain joins TRBV5-1 and TRBJ2-7; TRBD2 matches 7 bases. The germline V gene has CDR1 SGHRS and CDR2 YFSETQ. This CDR3 has 13 amino acids. The junction had 3 bases not matched to a gene; V was cut back by 4 bases and J by 2 bases. The CDR3 nucleotides are TGCGCCAGCAGCCGGGACTACACCTACGAGCAGTACTTC. Its translation: CASSRDYTYEQYF.

This chain links TRBV11-2 with TRBJ2-7; 9 bases are shared with TRBD1. The CDR3 runs to 14 residues. Germline CDR1 SGHAT, CDR2 FQNNGV. V lost 2 bases, J lost 6 bases, and 5 bases stayed unmatched. The CDR3 spells CASSLYGTGFEQYF. The CDR3 region has the DNA TGTGCCAGCAGCTTATATGGGACAGGGTTCGAGCAGTACTTC.

There are a few counts of this clone. The chain couples TRBV13 to TRBJ2-1; 11 nucleotides match TRBD1. The CDR3 totals 14 residues. Germline-derived CDR1 and CDR2 are PRHDT and FYEKMQ (reference sequence). The J segment lost 9 bases and the V segment lost 6 bases, leaving 7 bases of the junction unmatched. CDR3 sequence (DNA): TGTGCCAGCAGTATAGGGACAGGGGGATTTGAGCAGTTCTTC. Translated, it gives CASSIGTGGFEQFF.

The V call is TRBV6-5, the J call TRBJ2-3, with TRBD1 matching 9 bases. Germline assignment: CDR1 MNHEY and CDR2 SVGAGI. The CDR3 consists of 14 residues. Trimming took 4 bases from V and 3 from J; bases not matched to a gene: 2. This chain's CDR3 is CASSWTGETDTQYF. For the CDR3, the DNA is TGTGCCAGCAGTTGGACAGGGGAAACAGATACGCAGTATTTT.